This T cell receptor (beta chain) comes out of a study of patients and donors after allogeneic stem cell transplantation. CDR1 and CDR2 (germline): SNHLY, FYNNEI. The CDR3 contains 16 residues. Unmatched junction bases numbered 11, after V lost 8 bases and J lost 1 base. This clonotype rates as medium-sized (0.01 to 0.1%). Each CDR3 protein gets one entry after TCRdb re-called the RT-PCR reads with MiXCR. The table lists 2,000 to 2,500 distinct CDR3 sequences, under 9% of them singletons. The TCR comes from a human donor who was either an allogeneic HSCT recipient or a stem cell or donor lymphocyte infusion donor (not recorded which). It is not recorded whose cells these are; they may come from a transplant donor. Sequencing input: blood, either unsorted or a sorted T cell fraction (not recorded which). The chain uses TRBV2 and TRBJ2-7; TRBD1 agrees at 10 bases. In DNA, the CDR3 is TGTGCCAGCCGGGACAGGGGAGTTGGCGGATCCTACGAGCAGTACTTC. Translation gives CASRDRGVGGSYEQYF. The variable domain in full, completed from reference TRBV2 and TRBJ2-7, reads EPEVTQTPSHQVTQMGQEVILRCVPISNHLYFYWYRQILGQKVEFLVSFYNNEISEKSEIFDDQFSVERPDGSNFTLKIRSTKLEDSAMYFCASRDRGVGGSYEQYFGPGTRLTVT.